Presented here are 13 T cell receptor beta chains from one specimen sequenced in a study of blood T cell repertoires in COVID-19. The protocol was immunoSEQ multiplex PCR, while the TCRdb copy is restricted to in-frame clones and leaves out a portion. The data hold 200,000 to 300,000 clones, with approximately 88% observed a single time. Source material: PBMCs or T cells enriched from blood (not recorded which). Every receptor here comes from a woman between 40 and 55 years old with acute COVID-19.

This clone was detected only a few times. This chain connects TRBV27 to TRBJ1-1; D possibly corresponds to TRBD1 (6 bases). V was cut by 4 bases and J by 5 bases, with 20 bases left in between. The CDR3 has 16 amino acids. Germline CDR1 is MNHEY and CDR2 is SMNVEV (reference sequence). CDR3 protein: CASSSPLQGRGTEAFF. The CDR3 nucleotides read TGTGCCAGCAGTTCCCCACTACAGGGAAGAGGTACTGAAGCTTTCTTT.

This chain links TRBV19 with TRBJ2-1; D is uncertain. V was cut by 0 bases and J by 7 bases, with 7 bases left in between. From germline, CDR1 is LNHDA and CDR2 SQIVND (reference sequence). The CDR3 runs 13 residues. The CDR3 DNA reads as TGTGCCAGTAGTATAGAAAGCCTAAATGAGCAGTTCTTC. Translating it yields CASSIESLNEQFF.

The chain joins TRBV2 to TRBJ2-5; 7 nucleotides agree with TRBD1. This CDR3 has 12 amino acids. The junction had 0 bases not matched to a gene; V was cut back by 3 bases and J by 5 bases. Germline V CDR1 and CDR2: SNHLY, FYNNEI. CDR3 bases: TGTGCCAGCAGTGAGGGACAGGAGACCCAGTACTTC. It translates to CASSEGQETQYF. Filled out from reference TRBV2 and TRBJ2-5, the complete variable domain reads EPEVTQTPSHQVTQMGQEVILRCVPISNHLYFYWYRQILGQKVEFLVSFYNNEISEKSEIFDDQFSVERPDGSNFTLKIRSTKLEDSAMYFCASSEGQETQYFGPGTRLLVL.

The V and J genes are TRBV27 and TRBJ2-2, with D possibly TRBD2 on 6 matching bases. Trimming shortened V by 2 bases and J by 7 bases, and 14 bases separated the two germline ends. The CDR3 has 15 amino acids. The V gene's germline CDR1 is MNHEY and CDR2 SMNVEV (reference sequence). The CDR3 region is CASSLDAGYNGELFF. The CDR3 DNA reads TGTGCCAGCAGTTTAGATGCGGGGTATAACGGGGAGCTGTTTTTT.

The chain's CDR3 is CASSQSGGLFF. For the CDR3, the DNA is TGTGCCAGCAGCCAATCCGGGGGACTGTTTTTT. This chain connects TRBV3-1 (or the pseudogene TRBV3-2) to TRBJ1-4; D is perhaps TRBD1 (5 bases). Germline V CDR1 and CDR2: LGHDT, YNNKEL (reference sequence). The CDR3 has 11 residues. Trimming stripped 2 bases from V and 13 bases from J, with 8 bases between.

The gene calls are TRBV13 and TRBJ1-6; 7 bases line up with TRBD1. Germline V lookup: CDR1 PRHDT, CDR2 FYEKMQ (reference sequence). The V and J ends lost 4 bases and 9 bases, in that order; junction bases with no gene match: 12. The CDR3 extends over 16 amino acids. CDR3 DNA: TGTGCCAGCAGCTCAATCAAAACAGGGGTTGGTTCACCCCTCCACTTT. It encodes CASSSIKTGVGSPLHF.

The chain uses TRBV11-3 and TRBJ1-2; 7 bases agree with TRBD1. Germline CDR1 and CDR2: SGHNT and YENEEA. The CDR3 sequence is 15 residues long. Trimming at V came to 3 bases and at J to 3 bases, leaving 7 bases not matched to a gene. Here the CDR3 DNA reads TGTGCCAGCAGCTTTAATACAGGGGCCCACTATGGCTACACCTTC. Its translation: CASSFNTGAHYGYTF.

V and J are TRBV7-9 and TRBJ1-1; D gene unclear. The CDR3 contains 15 residues. V gave up 5 bases and J gave up 1 base, with 14 bases separating them. Germline V gene data show CDR1 as SEHNR and CDR2 as FQNEAQ (reference sequence). The CDR3 is CASSPGDSRNTEAFF. As DNA, the CDR3 is TGTGCCAGCAGCCCCGGGGATTCTCGGAACACTGAAGCTTTCTTT.

V is TRBV21-1 and J is TRBJ1-1; the D call in the table, TRBD1, was not verified against the DNA. TRBV21-1 is a listed pseudogene. This CDR3 is 12 amino acids long. As DNA, the CDR3 is TGTGCCAACAAGACAGAGAACACTGAAGCTTTCTTT. It encodes CANKTENTEAFF.

The table lists this clone with a few counts. This sequence joins TRBV6-5 and TRBJ1-1; no firm D call. V lost 11 bases and J lost 3, with 10 bases in between. The V gene's germline CDR1 is MNHEY and CDR2 SVGAGI. This CDR3 spans 11 amino acids. The CDR3 coding sequence is TGTGCCCACGGGAAAGACACTGAAGCTTTCTTT. As protein: CAHGKDTEAFF.

This sequence joins TRBV10-2 and TRBJ1-1, with TRBD1 identical over 9 bases. V was pared by 2 bases and J by 3 bases, with 7 bases of the junction left unmatched. Germline V gives CDR1 WSHSY, CDR2 SAAADI. The CDR3 loop spans 16 amino acids. For the CDR3, the DNA is TGCGCCAGCAGTGAGAATACAGGGGGCGGGGACACTGAAGCTTTCTTT. It specifies CASSENTGGGDTEAFF.

This clone came up once. V gene TRBV4-2 combines with J gene TRBJ1-4; D gene uncertain. The CDR3 extends over 15 amino acids. CDR1 LGHNA and CDR2 YNFKEQ come from the germline V gene. Trimming took off 4 bases at V and 0 bases at J, with 9 bases between the two ends. This CDR3 reads CASSPLAATNEKLFF. Written as DNA, the CDR3 is TGTGCCAGCAGCCCATTGGCGGCAACTAATGAAAAACTGTTTTTT.

The chain uses TRBV7-2 and TRBJ2-2, with 11 nucleotides matching TRBD2. This CDR3 region has 19 residues. CDR1 and CDR2 (germline): SGHTA, FQGNSA. Trimming took 1 base from V and 6 from J; bases not matched to a gene: 13. CDR3 loop: CASSLVLAGGQGPPGELFF. The CDR3 region has the DNA TGTGCCAGCAGCTTAGTCCTAGCGGGGGGCCAAGGTCCACCCGGGGAGCTGTTTTTT.